Listed below are T cell receptor beta chains from one sample, sequenced in a study of beta chain features in type 1 diabetes. This table comes from immunoSEQ multiplex PCR, and its TCRdb copy is limited to in-frame clones, with some not included. The table lists about 930,000 clones, about a sixth of them singletons. Source material: naive CD4+ T cells from blood. These receptors were obtained from a young woman in good health. Both conserved end residues are part of each CDR3. The D gene is left open where the match is weak. Not all rows give a size; the values are once, few, many and, for expanded clones, a class.

D gene	clone size	V gene	CDR3 length	J gene	CDR3 DNA	CDR3 protein
.	.	TRBV27	16	TRBJ2-1	TGTGCCAGCAGTTTATCAGGCAGCGCCTTCTACAATGAGCAGTTCTTC	CASSLSGSAFYNEQFF
.	.	TRBV19	14	TRBJ1-1	TGTGCCACCTCCCGGGACTATGGGAACACTGAAGCTTTCTTT	CATSRDYGNTEAFF
.	.	TRBV18	17	TRBJ2-1	TGTGCCAGCTCACCGTTCTACCTCGCGGCGGGCTACAATGAGCAGTTCTTC	CASSPFYLAAGYNEQFF
.	few	TRBV7-3	15	TRBJ2-3	TGTGCCAGCAGCACAAGCGAAGGGGGGACAGATACGCAGTATTTT	CASSTSEGGTDTQYF
.	.	TRBV28	12	TRBJ1-2	TGTGCCAGCAGTTTTCCTAACTATGGCTACACCTTC	CASSFPNYGYTF
TRBD1	.	TRBV6-5	13	TRBJ1-5	TGTGCCAGCTCAAGGGACAGGAAACAGCCCCAGCATTTT	CASSRDRKQPQHF
.	few	TRBV27	14	TRBJ2-2	TGTGCCAGCAGTCCACCCATCCACACCGGGGAGCTGTTTTTT	CASSPPIHTGELFF
TRBD2	.	TRBV7-2	18	TRBJ2-1	TGTGCCAGCAGCACCGGGACTAGCGGACCGTACTCCTACAATGAGCAGTTCTTC	CASSTGTSGPYSYNEQFF
.	.	TRBV5-1	16	TRBJ2-3	TGCGCCAGCAGCTTGGTGTTTGGGACGTTCACAGATACGCAGTATTTT	CASSLVFGTFTDTQYF
.	few	TRBV11-1	15	TRBJ2-3	TGTGCCAGCAGCTTGAGGGCAGGGGCGACAGATACGCAGTATTTT	CASSLRAGATDTQYF
.	few	TRBV4-1	15	TRBJ2-4	TGCGCCAGCAGCCAAGCACGTCTAGCCAAAAACATTCAGTACTTC	CASSQARLAKNIQYF
.	few	TRBV4-3	16	TRBJ2-1	TGCGCCAGCAGCCAATACTCCGGGACGGGACCAAATGAGCAGTTCTTC	CASSQYSGTGPNEQFF
.	few	TRBV5-4	12	TRBJ1-2	TGTGCCAGCAGCTCTGACAGCTATGGCTACACCTTC	CASSSDSYGYTF
.	.	TRBV28	16	TRBJ1-1	TGTGCCAGCAGTTTACCCCTCCTAGGTGGGAGCACTGAAGCTTTCTTT	CASSLPLLGGSTEAFF
.	few	TRBV18	15	TRBJ2-3	TGTGCCAGCTCGGCGCTGAAGGCTGCCCCAGATACGCAGTATTTT	CASSALKAAPDTQYF
.	few	TRBV9	13	TRBJ1-5	TGTGCCAGCAGCGTAGATCTAGATCAGCCCCAGCATTTT	CASSVDLDQPQHF
.	few	TRBV2	15	TRBJ2-2	TGTGCCAGCATCCGAGAGCAGGGGGGCACCGGGGAGCTGTTTTTT	CASIREQGGTGELFF
TRBD2	few	TRBV19	15	TRBJ2-1	TGTGCCAGTAGTCTCAGACTAGCGCACTACAATGAGCAGTTCTTC	CASSLRLAHYNEQFF
TRBD1	few	TRBV7-3	18	TRBJ2-6	TGTGCCAGCAGCCGACTCCTGGGACAGGGCTCTGGGGCCAACGTCCTGACTTTC	CASSRLLGQGSGANVLTF
.	.	TRBV7-9	14	TRBJ2-3	TGTGCCAGCAGCTTATGGAGGGTCACAGATACGCAGTATTTT	CASSLWRVTDTQYF
TRBD2	few	TRBV7-2	17	TRBJ2-7	TGTGCCAGCAGCCCCGGCCGGGGACTAGCGGGAGCCTACGAGCAGTACTTC	CASSPGRGLAGAYEQYF
.	.	TRBV9	15	TRBJ1-2	TGTGCCAGCACCGTAGGGACCTCCGGGGGTTATGGCTACACCTTC	CASTVGTSGGYGYTF
.	.	TRBV5-4	14	TRBJ2-7	TGTGCCAGCAGGGCAGGGCACACCTCCTACGAGCAGTACTTC	CASRAGHTSYEQYF
TRBD2	few	TRBV5-1	14	TRBJ2-7	TGCGCCAGCAGCTTGCCTAGCGGGGGCTACGAGCAGTACTTC	CASSLPSGGYEQYF
TRBD1	.	TRBV25-1	14	TRBJ2-2	TGTGCCAGCGGGAGGACAGGGGATACCGGGGAGCTGTTTTTT	CASGRTGDTGELFF
TRBD1	.	TRBV28	14	TRBJ2-2	TGTGCCAGTTCGACAGGGCCTTCTCCCGGGGAGCTGTTTTTT	CASSTGPSPGELFF
.	few	TRBV9	16	TRBJ2-7	TGTGCCAGCAGCGGAGGGGAAAAAAGCCGGGTCTACGAGCAGTACTTC	CASSGGEKSRVYEQYF
TRBD2	few	TRBV5-1	15	TRBJ2-1	TGCGCCAGCAGCTTCCTAGCGGGATCGACCAATGAGCAGTTCTTC	CASSFLAGSTNEQFF
.	.	TRBV19	15	TRBJ2-2	TGTGCCAGTAGGCCGGGAGCCCAGAACACCGGGGAGCTGTTTTTT	CASRPGAQNTGELFF
.	.	TRBV5-1	15	TRBJ2-5	TGCGCCAGCAGCAGAACCCCGGGGGTCCAAGAGACCCAGTACTTC	CASSRTPGVQETQYF
.	.	TRBV27	16	TRBJ1-1	TGTGCCAGCGTAATTAGATCAGGGGCGCGAAACACTGAAGCTTTCTTT	CASVIRSGARNTEAFF
.	.	TRBV11-2	13	TRBJ2-3	TGTGCCAGCAGCTTAGCGGGTGGGGATACGCAGTATTTT	CASSLAGGDTQYF
TRBD1	.	TRBV2	15	TRBJ2-5	TGTGCCAGCAGTGATCTTGGACAGGGGGGTGAGACCCAGTACTTC	CASSDLGQGGETQYF
.	few	TRBV28	14	TRBJ2-1	TGTGCCAGCAGTAGGCGCGACGCCCACAATGAGCAGTTCTTC	CASSRRDAHNEQFF
.	few	TRBV15	13	TRBJ1-2	TGTGCCACCAGCAGAGATCGGGACTATGGCTACACCTTC	CATSRDRDYGYTF
.	.	TRBV20-1	11	TRBJ1-1	TGCAGTGGACCCGCGAACACTGAAGCTTTCTTT	CSGPANTEAFF
.	few	TRBV5-6	15	TRBJ2-3	TGTGCCAGCAGCTTGCTTAGACAAGGTCCGCATACGCAGTATTTT	CASSLLRQGPHTQYF
TRBD1	.	TRBV18	15	TRBJ2-2	TGTGCCAGCTCAGCCGGGACAGCGAACACCGGGGAGCTGTTTTTT	CASSAGTANTGELFF
TRBD2	.	TRBV6-1	17	TRBJ2-7	TGTGCCAGCAGTGAAGCCTTCAGCGGGAGTATCTCCTACGAGCAGTACTTC	CASSEAFSGSISYEQYF
.	few	TRBV7-8	14	TRBJ1-2	TGTGCCAGCAGCTTATCTGCGGATGACTATGGCTACACCTTC	CASSLSADDYGYTF
.	few	TRBV28	11	TRBJ1-2	TGTGCCAGCAGCACTTTATATGGCTACACCTTC	CASSTLYGYTF
.	.	TRBV7-2	13	TRBJ2-1	TGTGCCAGCAGTCCGGGAACCTACAATGAGCAGTTCTTC	CASSPGTYNEQFF
TRBD1	.	TRBV10-3	16	TRBJ2-7	TGTGCCACAGAAAAATCCAAAGGGACAGGGTTCAACGAGCAGTACTTC	CATEKSKGTGFNEQYF
TRBD1	.	TRBV5-1	13	TRBJ2-4	TGCGCCAGCAGCATGGGACAGCAAAACATTCAGTACTTC	CASSMGQQNIQYF
.	.	TRBV14	13	TRBJ2-7	TGTGCCAGCAGCCACGGTGTGAGGACCCGGCAGTACTTC	CASSHGVRTRQYF
TRBD2	.	TRBV11-2	19	TRBJ2-5	TGTGCCAGCAGCTTCGGACTAGCGGGAGGGGGACGGTGGCAAGAGACCCAGTACTTC	CASSFGLAGGGRWQETQYF
.	many	TRBV10-3	12	TRBJ2-5	TGTGCCATCAGTGAGTCGACGGAGACCCAGTACTTC	CAISESTETQYF
.	few	TRBV7-9	15	TRBJ1-1	TGTGCCAGCAGCTTAGATGGACCCATGAACACTGAAGCTTTCTTT	CASSLDGPMNTEAFF
TRBD2	few	TRBV5-1	15	TRBJ2-1	TGCGCCAGCAGCCCGGGACTAGTGGTCTACAATGAGCAGTTCTTC	CASSPGLVVYNEQFF
.	few	TRBV7-9	14	TRBJ2-7	TGTGCCAGCAGCTTAGGCCAGGAATTGGGGGAGCAGTACTTC	CASSLGQELGEQYF
TRBD1	.	TRBV7-8	14	TRBJ1-1	TGTGCCAGCAGCTCCGACAGGGAGGGCACTGAAGCTTTCTTT	CASSSDREGTEAFF
TRBD1	.	TRBV10-3	13	TRBJ2-1	TGTGCCATCAGGAAAACAGGGGGCGATGAGCAGTTCTTC	CAIRKTGGDEQFF